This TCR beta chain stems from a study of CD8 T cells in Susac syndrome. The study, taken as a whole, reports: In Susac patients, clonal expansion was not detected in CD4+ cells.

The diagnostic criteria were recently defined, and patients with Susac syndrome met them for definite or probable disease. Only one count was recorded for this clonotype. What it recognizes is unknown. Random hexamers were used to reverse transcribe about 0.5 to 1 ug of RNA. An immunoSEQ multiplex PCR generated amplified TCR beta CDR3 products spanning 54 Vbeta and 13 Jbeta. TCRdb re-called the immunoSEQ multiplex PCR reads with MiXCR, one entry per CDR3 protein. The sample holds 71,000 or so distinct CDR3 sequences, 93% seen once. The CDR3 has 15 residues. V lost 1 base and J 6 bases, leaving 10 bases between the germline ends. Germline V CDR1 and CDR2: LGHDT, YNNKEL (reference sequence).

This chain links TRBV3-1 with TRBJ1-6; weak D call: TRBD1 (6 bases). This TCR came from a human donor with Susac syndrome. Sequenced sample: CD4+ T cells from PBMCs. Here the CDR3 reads CASSQVGQINSPLHF. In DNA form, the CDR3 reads TGTGCCAGCAGCCAAGTCGGACAGATTAATTCACCCCTCCACTTT.